This TCR beta chain was sequenced during a study of cytomegalovirus exposure and HLA in healthy donors. The study's findings and limits: One variant, a missense change in DCLRE1C, was linked in a later analysis to TCR beta V- and J-gene trimming. Being productive about 90% or about 30% of the time was typical of most TCR beta V segments in an earlier analysis.

This clone was counted a single time. Antigen unknown. The PCR ran on 60 Vbeta and 13 Jbeta primers. Repertoires were generated with immunoSEQ multiplex PCR, while TCRdb's copy carries only in-frame clones and drops some. The repertoire consists of about 82,000 clones, with over 75% occurring once and the leading ten covering around 3.4%. This TCR derives from a man in his forties or fifties in good health and CMV-seronegative. The sequencing sample was made of PBMCs.

CDR3 DNA sequence: TGTGCCAGCAGCAAAGAAAGCGCCAAAAGCAAACGCGGTGAGCAGTACTTC. Residues: CASSKESAKSKRGEQYF. J is TRBJ2-7 and V is TRBV21-1; TRBD2, the table's D call, was not compared with the DNA. TRBV21-1 is described as a pseudogene. CDR3 length: 17 residues.